This TCR beta chain stems from a study of a mutant IDH1 vaccine in newly diagnosed glioma. Across the study: The patients were given eight vaccinations, one each in weeks 1, 3, 5, 7, 11, 15, 19 and 23.

This table comes from immunoSEQ multiplex PCR, and its TCRdb copy is limited to in-frame clones, with some not included. The table shows approximately 41,000 clones, with around 81% occurring only once. The CDR3 is 14 amino acids. CDR1 and CDR2 (germline): KGHSH, LQKENI. With 3 bases removed from V and 8 bases from J, the gap between germline ends came to 13 bases. With regard to this clone: Its antigen is unidentified.

Time point specified: week 23, last vaccination. Each vaccine dose was 300 ug of mutant IDH1 20-mer peptide, with topical imiquimod. The rearrangement uses TRBV18 and TRBJ1-4, with a tentative D call TRBD1 (5 bases). Sequences were derived from PBMCs, sampled from a glioma patient whose treatment included an IDH1 peptide vaccine. This TCR was sampled from a woman aged 40 to 55 with glioma. Some clones in this sample may be carry-over from other donors' samples. The CDR3 DNA reads TGTGCCAGCTCACCCCGGGGGGTCGGAGAAAAACTGTTTTTT. Its translation is CASSPRGVGEKLFF.